The 25 T cell receptor beta chains below were found in one sample sequenced in a study of siplizumab effects on memory and regulatory T cells. Clones were sequenced by immunoSEQ multiplex PCR, and TCRdb holds only the in-frame ones, with some missing. The sample has roughly 100,000 clones, roughly 92% seen once. The source material was Tregs sorted from blood. These receptors were collected from a human donor in good health.

A single count supports this clone. The chain couples TRBV5-1 to TRBJ2-5; D unclear. The V gene's germline CDR1 is SGHRS and CDR2 YFSETQ. Trimming pared 4 bases from V and 5 bases from J, leaving 9 bases between. CDR3 size: 12 residues. In DNA form, the CDR3 reads TGCGCCAGCAGCCTTACCGGCGAGACCCAGTACTTC. This sequence encodes CASSLTGETQYF.

V gene TRBV5-1 combines with J gene TRBJ1-2, with D hard to call. Germline V gene data show CDR1 as SGHRS and CDR2 as YFSETQ. The V end was cut by 0 bases, the J end by 7 bases, with 13 bases between. CDR3 size: 14 residues. The CDR3 DNA is TGCGCCAGCAGCTTGGAGGGCCTCTCGGGTGGCTACACCTTC. Amino acids: CASSLEGLSGGYTF.

The chain is built from TRBV5-4 and TRBJ2-7; D is possibly TRBD2 (6 bases). Germline loops: CDR1 SGHNT, CDR2 YYREEE (reference sequence). The CDR3 has 13 amino acids. V lost 4 bases, J lost 6 bases, and 14 bases lay in between. The CDR3 is CASSGGTPPEQYF. CDR3 nucleotides: TGTGCCAGCAGCGGGGGGACCCCACCCGAGCAGTACTTC.

The table lists this clone with a count of one. J is TRBJ1-1 and V is TRBV20-1; D is uncertain. The ends were cut back, 3 bases at V and 3 bases at J, with 5 bases in the middle. The CDR3 contains 11 residues. Germline CDR1 DFQATT, CDR2 SNEGSKA (reference sequence). CDR3 residues: CSARLYTEAFF. CDR3 DNA sequence: TGCAGTGCTAGGTTATACACTGAAGCTTTCTTT.

The chain carries TRBV29-1 and TRBJ1-2, with TRBD1 as a possible D gene (5 bases). CDR1 is SQVTM and CDR2 is ANQGSEA in the germline V gene. The V end lost 7 bases, the J end lost 8 bases, and 14 bases lay between the germline ends. This CDR3 has 11 residues. The CDR3 nucleotides are TGCAGCGACCGGGGGTCCCGAGGCTACACCTTC. As protein: CSDRGSRGYTF.

This chain links TRBV2 with TRBJ2-7; D ambiguous. Germline V lookup: CDR1 SNHLY, CDR2 FYNNEI. The length of the CDR3 is 14 residues. The V end was cut by 2 bases, the J end by 3 bases, with 11 bases between. As DNA, the CDR3 is TGTGCCAGCAGTGAATCGGCAGGATACTACGAGCAGTACTTC. Encoded protein: CASSESAGYYEQYF.

The chain links TRBV11-1 to TRBJ2-2, with D tentatively TRBD2 (5 bases). V was pared by 0 bases and J by 5 bases, with 7 bases between. The length of the CDR3 is 14 residues. Germline assignment: CDR1 SGHAT and CDR2 FQDESV (reference sequence). The CDR3 is CASSLARATGELFF. The CDR3 DNA is TGTGCCAGCAGCTTAGCGAGGGCAACCGGGGAGCTGTTTTTT.

The chain links TRBV6-1 to TRBJ2-7; 7 positions match TRBD1. Germline lookup yields CDR1 MNHNS and CDR2 SASEGT. The CDR3 consists of 14 residues. Germline trimming cut 6 bases from V and 2 bases from J; bases unmatched to any gene: 7. CDR3 coding DNA: TGTGCCAGCAGAAGGAGACAGGGAACCTACGAGCAGTACTTC. As protein: CASRRRQGTYEQYF.

The rearrangement uses TRBV5-5 and TRBJ1-2; 9 positions match TRBD1. CDR1 is SGHKS and CDR2 is YYEKEE in the germline V gene (reference sequence). The junction had 8 bases not matched to a gene; V was cut back by 4 bases and J by 4 bases. The CDR3 length is 15 residues. CDR3 residues: CASSLTGGYSYGYTF. The CDR3 DNA follows: TGTGCCAGCAGCCTTACAGGGGGCTATAGCTATGGCTACACCTTC.

V gene TRBV20-1 combines with J gene TRBJ2-1; D unclear. The length of the CDR3 is 10 residues. The V and J ends lost 6 bases and 5 bases respectively, with 5 bases between them. From germline, CDR1 is DFQATT and CDR2 SNEGSKA (reference sequence). The CDR3 protein is CSARDNEQFF. CDR3 bases: TGCAGTGCACGCGACAATGAGCAGTTCTTC.

The V and J genes are TRBV6-5 and TRBJ1-1, with D unclear. V dropped 6 bases and J dropped 1 base, with 12 bases sitting between them. The length of the CDR3 is 14 residues. In germline, CDR1 is MNHEY, CDR2 SVGAGI. CDR3 region: CASSQSRSNTEAFF. DNA of the CDR3: TGTGCCAGCAGCCAATCGAGATCGAACACTGAAGCTTTCTTT.

This chain uses TRBV19 with TRBJ1-1, with 7 positions matching TRBD1. J lost 1 base, V lost 7 bases, and 9 bases had no gene match. The CDR3 sequence is 15 residues long. Germline CDR1 LNHDA, CDR2 SQIVND (reference sequence). This chain's CDR3 is CASTLNRGPNTEAFF. Written as DNA, the CDR3 is TGTGCCAGTACCCTTAACAGGGGCCCGAACACTGAAGCTTTCTTT.

The chain links TRBV4-1 to TRBJ2-7, with D perhaps matching TRBD1 (6 bases). V shed 4 bases and J shed 2 bases, with 15 bases lying between them. The CDR3 is made up of 15 amino acids. The V gene's germline CDR1 is MGHRA and CDR2 YSYEKL. The CDR3 here is CASSLIFEGAYEQYF. CDR3 in DNA: TGCGCCAGCAGCCTGATTTTCGAGGGGGCCTACGAGCAGTACTTC.

The gene calls are TRBV5-1 and TRBJ2-3, with D unclear. The CDR3 extends over 17 amino acids. With 0 bases removed from V and 2 bases from J, the gap between germline ends came to 16 bases. From germline, CDR1 is SGHRS and CDR2 YFSETQ. The CDR3 region is CASSLASPSRPTDTQYF. The CDR3 DNA sequence: TGCGCCAGCAGCTTGGCCTCCCCTTCGCGGCCCACAGATACGCAGTATTTT.

This rearrangement joins TRBV25-1 to TRBJ2-1, with 12 bases identical to TRBD2. The CDR3 runs 17 residues. Germline lookup yields CDR1 MGHDK and CDR2 SYGVNS. V lost 2 bases and J lost 6; bases outside the gene matches: 8. This chain's CDR3 is CASSEVGTSGRINEQFF. The CDR3 DNA follows: TGTGCCAGCAGTGAAGTAGGTACTAGCGGGAGGATCAATGAGCAGTTCTTC.

The chain combines TRBV12-5 with TRBJ2-4, with D perhaps matching TRBD1 (5 bases). The CDR3 contains 12 residues. Deletions cut 2 bases from V and 6 bases from J, with 5 bases between. Germline-derived CDR1 and CDR2 are LGHNT and FRNRAP. CDR3 nucleotide sequence: TGTGCTAGTGGTTTGACAGGAAACATTCAGTACTTC. Protein: CASGLTGNIQYF.

This sequence joins TRBV5-4 and TRBJ2-7; 8 nucleotides agree with TRBD2. The CDR3 contains 17 residues. Germline V gene lookup returns CDR1 SGHNT and CDR2 YYREEE (reference sequence). Trimming removed 1 base from V and 4 bases from J; junction bases left unmatched: 13. The CDR3 nucleotides read TGTGCCAGCAGCTTGAGGGTTCACTTAGCGGGAAGTTACGAGCAGTACTTC. Its protein product is CASSLRVHLAGSYEQYF.

The rearrangement joins TRBV27 to TRBJ1-2; D unclear. There are 15 residues in the CDR3. Germline V gene sequence: CDR1 MNHEY, CDR2 SMNVEV (reference sequence). The V gene lost 3 bases and the J gene lost 6 bases, with 17 bases spanning the gap. The DNA of the CDR3 is TGTGCCAGCAGTTTGGGCGACCCTTACAGCCATGGCTACACCTTC. Translation gives CASSLGDPYSHGYTF.

The gene calls are TRBV18 and TRBJ2-7; no definite D call. CDR1 is KGHSH and CDR2 is LQKENI in the germline V gene. V was cut by 5 bases and J by 10 bases, with 12 bases left in between. CDR3 length: 11 residues. CDR3 residues: CASSETGFQYF. In nucleotides, the CDR3 is TGTGCCAGCTCAGAAACCGGGTTTCAGTACTTC.

V gene TRBV19 combines with J gene TRBJ2-2; TRBD2 matches at 14 bases. CDR1 is LNHDA and CDR2 is SQIVND in the germline V gene (reference sequence). The trim removed 7 bases at V and 3 bases at J, leaving 13 bases unmatched. The CDR3 extends over 19 amino acids. The CDR3 bases are TGTGCCAGTACCCCGGACTCGCGACTAGCGGGAGGGGACACCGGGGAGCTGTTTTTT. Translation gives CASTPDSRLAGGDTGELFF.

The V call is TRBV6-5, the J call TRBJ2-5, with 7 bases aligning to TRBD1. The junction had 9 bases not matched to a gene; V was cut back by 4 bases and J by 4 bases. This CDR3 region has 15 residues. Germline V gene sequence: CDR1 MNHEY, CDR2 SVGAGI. The CDR3 DNA sequence: TGTGCCAGCAGTTGGATTAACAGGGGAAGAGAGACCCAGTACTTC. It is translated as CASSWINRGRETQYF.

This sequence joins TRBV7-2 and TRBJ2-1, with TRBD1 identical over 7 bases. Trimming removed 1 base from V and 0 bases from J; junction bases left unmatched: 0. CDR1 and CDR2 (germline): SGHTA, FQGNSA. CDR3 length: 15 residues. The CDR3 coding sequence is TGTGCCAGCAGCTTAGGGGACAGCTCCTACAATGAGCAGTTCTTC. Its protein is CASSLGDSSYNEQFF.

The rearrangement links TRBV10-3 to TRBJ2-7; 16 nucleotides match TRBD2. The CDR3 loop spans 18 amino acids. Looked up from germline, CDR1 is ENHRY and CDR2 is SYGVKD. Trimming removed 7 bases from V and 9 bases from J; junction bases left unmatched: 18. The CDR3 protein is CAIKPQSIGTSGRDVQYF. CDR3 nucleotides: TGTGCCATCAAACCTCAGAGCATTGGGACTAGCGGGAGGGACGTGCAGTACTTC.

The count of this clone is one. The chain recombines TRBV11-2 with TRBJ1-1, with D uncertain. Germline V lookup: CDR1 SGHAT, CDR2 FQNNGV. The CDR3 length is 15 residues. Deletions cut 7 bases from V and 2 bases from J, with 17 bases between. The CDR3 sequence: CASTPYFGLNTEAFF. CDR3 nucleotide sequence: TGTGCCAGCACCCCTTATTTCGGATTAAACACTGAAGCTTTCTTT.

This chain uses TRBV25-1 with TRBJ1-6; tentative D call: TRBD1 (5 bases). Germline CDR1 and CDR2: MGHDK and SYGVNS. The CDR3 length is 12 residues. Trimming pared 8 bases from V and 5 bases from J, leaving 7 bases between. The CDR3 reads CASGGNNSPLHF. The CDR3 nucleotides are TGTGCCAGCGGGGGAAATAATTCACCCCTCCACTTT.